These 16 T cell receptor beta chains came from one sample sequenced in a study of blood T cell repertoires in COVID-19. TCRdb keeps only in-frame clones here, not all; method: immunoSEQ multiplex PCR. The sample yields 150,000 to 200,000 clones, more than 65% seen once. Sample: PBMCs or T cells enriched from blood (not recorded which). The receptor source for this set is a middle-aged man who had recovered from COVID-19.

This chain links TRBV18 with TRBJ1-2, with a tentative D call TRBD1 (5 bases). V was pared by 3 bases and J by 5 bases, with 7 bases between. The CDR3 is 12 residues long. Per germline, CDR1 KGHSH and CDR2 LQKENI. The CDR3 reads CASSPDRYGYTF. The CDR3 nucleotides read TGTGCCAGCTCACCCGACAGATATGGCTACACCTTC.

The chain employs TRBV7-3 and TRBJ2-5, with TRBD2 matching 14 bases. V lost 3 bases to trimming and J lost 4 bases; unmatched junction nucleotides: 4. The CDR3 is made up of 16 amino acids. Germline values: CDR1 SGHTA, CDR2 FQGTGA. The CDR3 reads CASSFGTSGGLETQYF. CDR3 nucleotides: TGTGCCAGCAGCTTCGGGACTAGCGGGGGATTAGAGACCCAGTACTTC.

The genes are TRBV28 and TRBJ2-2; the match to TRBD1 covers 9 bases. Trimming cost V 2 bases and J 4 bases; bases outside gene matches: 5. The germline V gene encodes CDR1 MDHEN and CDR2 SYDVKM. The CDR3 has 16 residues. The CDR3 reads CASSLGTGWGTGELFF. Here the CDR3 DNA reads TGTGCCAGCAGTTTAGGGACAGGGTGGGGCACCGGGGAGCTGTTTTTT.

The chain employs TRBV7-2 and TRBJ2-7; TRBD2 matches at 11 bases. Germline CDR1 SGHTA, CDR2 FQGNSA. The CDR3 is made up of 15 amino acids. Trimming took 5 bases from V and 3 from J; bases not matched to a gene: 6. CDR3 residues: CASSALAGGVYEQYF. The CDR3 DNA sequence: TGTGCCAGCAGCGCCCTAGCGGGGGGAGTCTACGAGCAGTACTTC.

This chain links TRBV4-1 with TRBJ2-1, with a weak D call TRBD2 (5 bases). Germline CDR1 MGHRA, CDR2 YSYEKL. V was shortened by 1 base and J by 11 bases, with 15 bases between the two germline ends. This CDR3 spans 14 amino acids. CDR3 sequence reads: CASSQGVLGNKQFF. CDR3 nucleotides: TGCGCCAGCAGCCAAGGGGTCCTCGGGAACAAGCAGTTCTTC.

Note on this clone: Other DNA sequences in the sample encode the same CDR3. The V gene is TRBV7-3, the J gene TRBJ1-1; TRBD1 matches 8 bases. This CDR3 comprises 14 residues. V trimming: 5 bases; J trimming: 1 base; junction bases outside the gene matches: 3. The germline CDR1 and CDR2 sequences are SGHTA and FQGTGA. The CDR3 DNA follows: TGTGCCAGCAGCCTCGGACAGGGGAACACTGAAGCTTTCTTT. Translated: CASSLGQGNTEAFF.

This clone was found once. The V call is TRBV19, the J call TRBJ1-1, with TRBD1 as a possible D gene (5 bases). Trimming left V 4 bases short and J 7 bases short, with 7 bases between. The CDR3 runs 11 residues. Germline loops: CDR1 LNHDA, CDR2 SQIVND (reference sequence). The DNA for the CDR3 is TGTGCCAGTAGTAGACAGATTGAAGCTTTCTTT. This sequence encodes CASSRQIEAFF.

The chain couples TRBV9 to TRBJ1-6; D gene uncertain. Germline CDR1 SGDLS, CDR2 YYNGEE. This CDR3 has 19 residues. Trimming cost V 0 bases and J 0 bases, with 16 bases left between them. This chain's CDR3 is CASSVAPEGLTSYNSPLHF. For the CDR3, the DNA is TGTGCCAGCAGCGTAGCCCCAGAGGGTCTTACCTCCTATAATTCACCCCTCCACTTT.

This clone occurred a few times. The chain joins TRBV6-5 to TRBJ2-7, with D tentatively TRBD2 (6 bases). The CDR3 spans 12 residues. From germline, CDR1 is MNHEY and CDR2 SVGAGI. V lost 7 bases, J lost 9 bases, and 16 bases lay in between. The CDR3 loop is CASTQEGRGQYF. CDR3 sequence (DNA): TGTGCCAGCACCCAGGAGGGGCGCGGGCAGTACTTC.

The J gene is TRBJ2-7, the V gene TRBV21-1; TRBD2 is the table's D call and was not checked against the DNA. TRBV21-1 is a documented pseudogene. The CDR3 is 16 residues long. The CDR3 region is CASSKGGGRSSYEQYF. CDR3 in DNA: TGTGCCAGCAGCAAAGGCGGGGGGAGGAGCTCCTACGAGCAGTACTTC.

In DNA form, the CDR3 reads TGTGCCAGCTCACCTCTGGGGACAGGGTCCCTCCTTGAGGTCGAGCAGTACTTC. Translation gives CASSPLGTGSLLEVEQYF. The V gene is TRBV18, the J gene TRBJ2-7; 9 bases line up with TRBD1. With 3 bases clipped from V and 6 bases from J, the junction kept 18 bases outside the gene matches. Germline CDR1 and CDR2: KGHSH and LQKENI. The CDR3 has 18 amino acids.

V and J are TRBV27 and TRBJ2-1; D is unresolved. The germline V gene encodes CDR1 MNHEY and CDR2 SMNVEV (reference sequence). V gave up 7 bases and J gave up 4 bases, with 5 bases separating them. The CDR3 consists of 11 residues. The CDR3: CASTRYNEQFF. The CDR3, as DNA: TGTGCCAGCACCCGGTACAATGAGCAGTTCTTC.

This clone was recorded a few times. The V gene is TRBV27, the J gene TRBJ1-2; 7 bases match TRBD1. V lost 4 bases, J lost 6 bases, and 8 bases stayed unmatched. The CDR3 is made up of 14 amino acids. In germline, CDR1 is MNHEY, CDR2 SMNVEV (reference sequence). CDR3 nucleotides: TGTGCCAGCAGTTCAGCAGGGGGATTGGATGGCTACACCTTC. Amino acids: CASSSAGGLDGYTF.

The chain carries TRBV9 and TRBJ1-3; TRBD1 matches at 10 bases. J gave up 1 base and V 4 bases, and 11 bases lay outside the gene matches. Germline V CDR1 and CDR2: SGDLS, YYNGEE. The CDR3 spans 18 residues. The CDR3 loop is CASSRTGTGEVSGNTIYF. DNA of the CDR3: TGTGCCAGCAGCCGGACTGGGACAGGGGAAGTTTCTGGAAACACCATATATTTT. The variable domain in full, with the rest retrieved from reference TRBV9 and TRBJ1-3, is DSGVTQTPKHLITATGQRVTLRCSPRSGDLSVYWYQQSLDQGLQFLIQYYNGEERAKGNILERFSAQQFPDLHSELNLSSLELGDSALYFCASSRTGTGEVSGNTIYFGEGSWLTVV.

This clone was seen a single time. The V and J genes are TRBV3-1 (or the pseudogene TRBV3-2) and TRBJ1-4; a possible D gene is TRBD1 (5 bases). Trimming left V 4 bases short and J 2 bases short, with 11 bases between. Per the germline V gene, CDR1 is LGHDT and CDR2 is YNNKEL (reference sequence). The CDR3 contains 15 residues. Written as DNA, the CDR3 is TGTGCCAGCAGCCTGTTTGGGGGGACTAATGAAAAACTGTTTTTT. Protein sequence: CASSLFGGTNEKLFF.

This clone was counted only a few times. The chain recombines TRBV27 with TRBJ1-1, with 7 bases fitting TRBD1. CDR3 length equals 13 residues. Germline-derived CDR1 and CDR2 are MNHEY and SMNVEV (reference sequence). J lost 9 bases, V lost 4 bases, and 8 bases had no gene match. The CDR3 reads CASSSTRQGKAFF. Written as DNA, the CDR3 is TGTGCCAGCAGTTCCACTCGACAGGGCAAAGCTTTCTTT.